This TCR beta chain was observed in a study of T-cell reconstitution after alpha-beta-depleted transplantation in children. Study observations and caveats: Elevated TCRbeta diversity at day 60 was traced, in some patients, to surviving recipient T cells and thymic progenitors. At around two months after transplant, the alpha-beta T cells were reportedly derived from several hundred expanded clones that came from non-depleted graft cells. A year had passed since transplant, and T-cell counts and diversity by then came mostly from newly produced T cells.

Library preparation (for TCRbeta) was performed with unique molecular identifiers. One entry per CDR3 protein results from TCRdb running MiXCR on the PCR reads. The sample includes around 440,000 distinct CDR3 sequences, 10% to 13% of them seen just once. CDR3 length: 17 amino acids. The V gene end was trimmed by 5 bases and the J gene end by 4 bases; junction bases not matched to a gene: 9. Germline V gives CDR1 SGHTA, CDR2 FQGNSA. This clonotype has at least ten counts. What it binds is unknown. The chain is built from TRBV7-2 and TRBJ2-5, with 14 bases fitting TRBD2. This clonotype originated in a child aged 2-15 years with inherited bone marrow failure, due to receive a stem cell transplant. The material sequenced was PBMCs, taken before TCRalphabeta/CD19-depleted stem cell transplant. This chain's CDR3 is CASSVPGLAGVGETQYF. The CDR3 nucleotides are TGTGCCAGCAGCGTCCCGGGACTAGCGGGAGTCGGAGAGACCCAGTACTTC. Together with reference TRBV7-2 and TRBJ2-5, the CDR3 gives the full variable domain: GAGVSQSPSNKVTEKGKDVELRCDPISGHTALYWYRQSLGQGLEFLIYFQGNSAPDKSGLPSDRFSAERTGGSVSTLTIQRTQQEDSAVYLCASSVPGLAGVGETQYFGPGTRLLVL.